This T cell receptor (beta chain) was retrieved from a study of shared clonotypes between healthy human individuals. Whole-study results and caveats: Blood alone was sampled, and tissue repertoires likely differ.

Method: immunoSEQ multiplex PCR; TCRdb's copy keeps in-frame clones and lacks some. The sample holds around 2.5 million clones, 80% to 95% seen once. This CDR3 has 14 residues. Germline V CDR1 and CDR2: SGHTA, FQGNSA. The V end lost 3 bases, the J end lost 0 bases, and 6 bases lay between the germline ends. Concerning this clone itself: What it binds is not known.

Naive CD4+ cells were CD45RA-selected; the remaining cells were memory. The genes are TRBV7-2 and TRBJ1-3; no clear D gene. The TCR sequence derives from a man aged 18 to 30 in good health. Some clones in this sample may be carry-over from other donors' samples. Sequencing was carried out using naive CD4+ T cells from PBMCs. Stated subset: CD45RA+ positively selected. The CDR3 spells CASSFWFSGNTIYF. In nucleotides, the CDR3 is TGTGCCAGCAGCTTCTGGTTCTCTGGAAACACCATATATTTT. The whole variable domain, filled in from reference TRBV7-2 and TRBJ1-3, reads GAGVSQSPSNKVTEKGKDVELRCDPISGHTALYWYRQSLGQGLEFLIYFQGNSAPDKSGLPSDRFSAERTGGSVSTLTIQRTQQEDSAVYLCASSFWFSGNTIYFGEGSWLTVV.